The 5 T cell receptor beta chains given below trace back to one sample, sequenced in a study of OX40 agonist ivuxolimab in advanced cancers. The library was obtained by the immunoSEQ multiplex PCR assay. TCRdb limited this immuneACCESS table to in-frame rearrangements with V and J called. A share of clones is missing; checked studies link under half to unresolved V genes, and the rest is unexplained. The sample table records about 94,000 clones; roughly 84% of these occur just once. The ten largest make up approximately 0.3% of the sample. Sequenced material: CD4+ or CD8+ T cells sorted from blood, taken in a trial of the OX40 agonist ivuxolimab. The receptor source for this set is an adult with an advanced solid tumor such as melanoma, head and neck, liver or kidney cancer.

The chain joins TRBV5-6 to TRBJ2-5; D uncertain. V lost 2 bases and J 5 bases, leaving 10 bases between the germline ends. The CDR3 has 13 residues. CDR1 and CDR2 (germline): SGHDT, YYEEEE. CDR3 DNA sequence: TGTGCCAGCAGCTTTGCCGCCGGGGAGACCCAGTACTTC. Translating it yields CASSFAAGETQYF. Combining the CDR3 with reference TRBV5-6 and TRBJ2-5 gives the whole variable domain DAGVTQSPTHLIKTRGQQVTLRCSPKSGHDTVSWYQQALGQGPQFIFQYYEEEERQRGNFPDRFSGHQFPNYSSELNVNALLLGDSALYLCASSFAAGETQYFGPGTRLLVL.

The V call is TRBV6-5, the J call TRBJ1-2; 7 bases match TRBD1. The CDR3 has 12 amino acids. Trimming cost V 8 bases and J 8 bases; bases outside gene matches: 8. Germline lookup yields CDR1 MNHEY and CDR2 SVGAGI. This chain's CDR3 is CASGYRGGGYTF. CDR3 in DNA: TGTGCCAGCGGGTACAGGGGTGGCGGCTACACCTTC.

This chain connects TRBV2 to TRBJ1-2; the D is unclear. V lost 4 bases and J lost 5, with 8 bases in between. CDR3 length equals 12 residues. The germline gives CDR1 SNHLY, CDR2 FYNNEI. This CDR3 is CASSGNMYGYTF. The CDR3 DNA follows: TGTGCCAGCAGTGGGAACATGTATGGCTACACCTTC.

In nucleotides, the CDR3 is TGTGCCACCAGCAGAGGTGGACAGCTTTCAAACACTGAAGCTTTCTTT. It encodes CATSRGGQLSNTEAFF. The chain joins TRBV15 to TRBJ1-1; tentatively, D is TRBD1 (6 bases). Germline lookup yields CDR1 LNHNV and CDR2 YYDKDF (reference sequence). Trimming removed 1 base from V and 2 bases from J, with 14 bases in between. The CDR3 spans 16 residues.

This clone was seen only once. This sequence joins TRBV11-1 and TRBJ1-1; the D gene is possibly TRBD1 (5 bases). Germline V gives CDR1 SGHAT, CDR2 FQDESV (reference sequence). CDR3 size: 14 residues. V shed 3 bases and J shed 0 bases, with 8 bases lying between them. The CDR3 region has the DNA TGTGCCAGCAGCTTTGGACACATGAACACTGAAGCTTTCTTT. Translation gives CASSFGHMNTEAFF. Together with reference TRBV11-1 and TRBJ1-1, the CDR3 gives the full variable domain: EAEVAQSPRYKITEKSQAVAFWCDPISGHATLYWYRQILGQGPELLVQFQDESVVDDSQLPKDRFSAERLKGVDSTLKIQPAELGDSAMYLCASSFGHMNTEAFFGQGTRLTVV.